This T cell receptor (beta chain) emerged from a study of blood T cell repertoires in COVID-19. As for the study in general: Acute and convalescent COVID-19 samples came from the United States, Italy and Spain. PBMCs, B-cell-depleted T cells, or T cells provided the cDNA or gDNA that made up the material.

The CDR3 extends over 16 amino acids. The ends lost 3 bases at V and 4 bases at J; junction bases unmatched: 5. Germline loops: CDR1 SGHDT, CDR2 YYEEEE. In the original analysis: Amplification from reference gene primers served as the basis for estimated nucleated cell counts. Assay: immunoSEQ multiplex PCR; the TCRdb copy retains only in-frame clones and omits some. For V, J and clone size, that table is used; D and trimming come from the DNA. This table has approximately 40,000 clones, roughly 90% appearing once. This receptor was obtained from a man aged 55 to 70 with acute or convalescent COVID-19. The sequenced sample was peripheral blood. The chain recombines TRBV5-6 with TRBJ2-5, with TRBD2 matching over 14 bases. CDR3 in DNA: TGTGCCAGCAGCTCGGGACTAGCGGGAGACGTAGAGACCCAGTACTTC. Protein: CASSSGLAGDVETQYF.